This passage covers 23 T cell receptor beta chains from one sample sequenced in a study of blood T cell repertoires in COVID-19. TCRdb's copy holds only in-frame clones and misses some; the assay was immunoSEQ multiplex PCR. This repertoire shows tens of thousands of clones, 80% found once; its top ten account for approximately 12%. The sample taken for sequencing was peripheral blood. The receptors shown here come from a human donor in a cohort sampled during active COVID-19.

This rearrangement joins TRBV6-5 to TRBJ2-7; 9 nucleotides agree with TRBD2. J gave up 5 bases and V 8 bases, and 7 bases lay outside the gene matches. CDR3 size: 13 residues. Germline V CDR1 and CDR2: MNHEY, SVGAGI. CDR3 sequence (DNA): TGTGCCAGCCGCCGCGGGGGGGGGAACGAGCAGTACTTC. Residues: CASRRGGGNEQYF.

The chain combines TRBV5-1 with TRBJ2-2; D is perhaps TRBD2 (6 bases). The V gene's germline CDR1 is SGHRS and CDR2 YFSETQ. The germline V and J ends were trimmed by 1 base and 5 bases, with 12 bases remaining between them. This CDR3 contains 15 residues. The CDR3 reads CASSLIPSVTGELFF. In DNA form, the CDR3 reads TGCGCCAGCAGCTTGATACCTAGCGTGACCGGGGAGCTGTTTTTT. The full variable domain, its missing parts supplied by reference TRBV5-1 and TRBJ2-2, is KAGVTQTPRYLIKTRGQQVTLSCSPISGHRSVSWYQQTPGQGLQFLFEYFSETQRNKGNFPGRFSGRQFSNSRSEMNVSTLELGDSALYLCASSLIPSVTGELFFGEGSRLTVL.

This chain links TRBV5-5 with TRBJ1-2; the match to TRBD1 covers 11 bases. Germline V gene sequence: CDR1 SGHKS, CDR2 YYEKEE (reference sequence). V shed 4 bases, J shed 4 bases, and the junction held 3 bases outside the gene matches. There are 14 residues in the CDR3. The CDR3 nucleotides are TGTGCCAGCAGCGGGGACAGGGGGTCCTATGGCTACACCTTC. Translated: CASSGDRGSYGYTF.

This chain links TRBV21-1 with TRBJ1-6; the table's D gene call, TRBD1, was not cross checked with the DNA. TRBV21-1 is reported as a pseudogene. CDR3 length equals 17 residues. The CDR3 protein is CASTLFGQSSYNSPLHF. CDR3 DNA sequence: TGTGCCAGCACCTTATTCGGACAGAGCTCCTATAATTCACCCCTCCACTTT.

The genes are TRBV27 and TRBJ2-3; D is perhaps TRBD2 (6 bases). The V gene's germline CDR1 is MNHEY and CDR2 SMNVEV (reference sequence). CDR3 length: 14 residues. V gave up 6 bases and J gave up 1 base, with 11 bases separating them. In nucleotides, the CDR3 is TGTGCCAGCAGGACGGGACTCGGCACAGATACGCAGTATTTT. Translating gives CASRTGLGTDTQYF.

The chain joins TRBV4-3 to TRBJ2-1, with TRBD2 matching 8 bases. The V gene end was trimmed by 0 bases and the J gene end by 2 bases; junction bases not matched to a gene: 6. CDR1 and CDR2 from the germline V gene are LGHNA and YSLEER. This CDR3 is 17 amino acids long. CDR3 nucleotides: TGCGCCAGCAGCCAAGACCCCTACGGGGGGGCCTACAATGAGCAGTTCTTC. Its protein is CASSQDPYGGAYNEQFF.

The CDR3 here is CASSQAGLAGASGANVLTF. The CDR3 DNA reads TGCGCCAGCAGCCAGGCTGGACTAGCGGGAGCCTCTGGGGCCAACGTCCTGACTTTC. The rearrangement joins TRBV5-1 to TRBJ2-6; 13 bases match TRBD2. This CDR3 has 19 amino acids. V dropped 4 bases and J dropped 0; count of bases not matched to a gene: 7. The germline gives CDR1 SGHRS, CDR2 YFSETQ. The full variable domain, with the rest looked up from reference TRBV5-1 and TRBJ2-6, is KAGVTQTPRYLIKTRGQQVTLSCSPISGHRSVSWYQQTPGQGLQFLFEYFSETQRNKGNFPGRFSGRQFSNSRSEMNVSTLELGDSALYLCASSQAGLAGASGANVLTFGAGSRLTVL.

V is TRBV19 and J is TRBJ1-2, with D tentatively TRBD1 (5 bases). The CDR3 extends over 18 amino acids. V was trimmed by 1 base and J by 0 bases, leaving 18 bases between them. Germline V gives CDR1 LNHDA, CDR2 SQIVND (reference sequence). This CDR3 reads CASSIGRDSRTSNYGYTF. CDR3 nucleotides: TGTGCCAGTAGTATAGGACGAGACAGCCGAACCTCTAACTATGGCTACACCTTC.

This CDR3 is CASSAQGGGVRTDTQYF. CDR3 DNA: TGTGCCAGCAGCGCGCAAGGGGGTGGGGTTAGGACAGATACGCAGTATTTT. This chain connects TRBV7-3 to TRBJ2-3; a possible D gene is TRBD1 (6 bases). V shed 5 bases and J shed 3 bases, with 21 bases lying between them. The CDR3 extends over 17 amino acids. The V gene's germline CDR1 is SGHTA and CDR2 FQGTGA.

V gene TRBV19 combines with J gene TRBJ2-1; D may be TRBD2 (6 bases). The germline CDR1 and CDR2 sequences are LNHDA and SQIVND (reference sequence). Trimming stripped 7 bases from V and 9 bases from J, with 16 bases between. The CDR3 loop spans 13 amino acids. The CDR3 DNA reads TGTGCCAGTACCCGCGGGGTAGCCGGTGAGCAGTTCTTC. It translates to CASTRGVAGEQFF.

The chain combines TRBV11-3 with TRBJ2-1; TRBD2 matches 8 bases. CDR3 size: 16 residues. The V and J ends lost 0 bases and 9 bases, in that order; junction bases with no gene match: 10. Germline V gives CDR1 SGHNT, CDR2 YENEEA. The CDR3 sequence is CASSLDPGLAGPEQFF. The CDR3 DNA reads as TGTGCCAGCAGCTTAGATCCGGGCTTAGCGGGACCTGAGCAGTTCTTC. The full variable domain, in which reference TRBV11-3 and TRBJ2-1 provide the parts outside the CDR3, is EAGVVQSPRYKIIEKKQPVAFWCNPISGHNTLYWYLQNLGQGPELLIRYENEEAVDDSQLPKDRFSAERLKGVDSTLKIQPAELGDSAVYLCASSLDPGLAGPEQFFGPGTRLTVL.

The chain links TRBV18 to TRBJ2-7, with TRBD1 matching 9 bases. Germline trimming cut 3 bases from V and 0 bases from J; bases unmatched to any gene: 6. The germline CDR1 and CDR2 sequences are KGHSH and LQKENI. The CDR3 loop spans 16 amino acids. The CDR3 coding sequence is TGTGCCAGCTCACCCTCCGGGACAGGGAGCTCCTACGAGCAGTACGTC. The encoded protein is CASSPSGTGSSYEQYV.

In its sample, this clone was seen once. This chain connects TRBV28 to TRBJ2-7; 11 bases are a match to TRBD1. CDR3 length equals 16 residues. The V gene's germline CDR1 is MDHEN and CDR2 SYDVKM. V was pared by 5 bases and J by 4 bases, with 10 bases of the junction left unmatched. In DNA, the CDR3 is TGTGCCAGCAGTCCCCAACCCGGACAGGGGGCTTACGAGCAGTACTTC. As protein: CASSPQPGQGAYEQYF.

The table lists this clone with a count of one. The rearrangement uses TRBV19 and TRBJ2-5; 11 bases map to TRBD2. Germline V CDR1 and CDR2: LNHDA, SQIVND (reference sequence). The CDR3 runs to 15 residues. With V trimmed by 4 bases and J by 5 bases, 6 bases remained unmatched. CDR3 coding DNA: TGTGCCAGTAGTAATAGCGGGGGGGCCGTTGAGACCCAGTACTTC. It yields the protein CASSNSGGAVETQYF.

This clone has a handful of counts. This chain joins TRBV6-5 and TRBJ1-2; possibly TRBD1 for D (6 bases). The V gene lost 5 bases and the J gene lost 6 bases, with 13 bases spanning the gap. The CDR3 has 13 amino acids. In germline, CDR1 is MNHEY, CDR2 SVGAGI. The CDR3 spells CASSRTGNDGYTF. In nucleotides, the CDR3 is TGTGCCAGCAGTCGTACAGGGAACGATGGCTACACCTTC.

The V gene is TRBV11-3, the J gene TRBJ2-1; D call uncertain. The CDR3 length is 15 residues. V was clipped by 4 bases and J by 4 bases, with 14 bases between them. CDR1 and CDR2 (germline): SGHNT, YENEEA. CDR3 nucleotide sequence: TGTGCCAGCAGCTCCTTATGGCCCGTATACAATGAGCAGTTCTTC. Protein product: CASSSLWPVYNEQFF.

CDR3 nucleotides: TGTGCCAGCTCACTACGACAGGGGGCAAGCGAAAAACTGTTTTTT. Translation gives CASSLRQGASEKLFF. The chain recombines TRBV18 with TRBJ1-4, with 10 bases that match TRBD1. Trimming took 4 bases from V and 8 from J; bases not matched to a gene: 7. The V gene's germline CDR1 is KGHSH and CDR2 LQKENI. The CDR3 runs 15 residues.

The chain employs TRBV5-1 and TRBJ2-2; TRBD1 matches at 8 bases. With 3 bases clipped from V and 6 bases from J, the junction kept 7 bases outside the gene matches. CDR1 and CDR2 from the germline V gene are SGHRS and YFSETQ. This CDR3 has 15 residues. For the CDR3, the DNA is TGCGCCAGCAGCTCCCAGGGGGCAACGGCCGGGGAGCTGTTTTTT. Its protein product is CASSSQGATAGELFF.

The chain links TRBV7-9 to TRBJ2-3; 7 bases align to TRBD1. CDR1 is SEHNR and CDR2 is FQNEAQ in the germline V gene (reference sequence). The junction had 5 bases not matched to a gene; V was cut back by 1 base and J by 4 bases. The CDR3 totals 15 residues. The CDR3 DNA reads TGTGCCAGCAGCTTAGTACAGGGGAACTCAGATACGCAGTATTTT. It codes for CASSLVQGNSDTQYF. The full variable domain, in which reference TRBV7-9 and TRBJ2-3 provide the parts outside the CDR3, is DTGVSQNPRHKITKRGQNVTFRCDPISEHNRLYWYRQTLGQGPEFLTYFQNEAQLEKSRLLSDRFSAERPKGSFSTLEIQRTEQGDSAMYLCASSLVQGNSDTQYFGPGTRLTVL.

For the CDR3, the DNA is TGTGCCAGCAGCCAGACGGGGGTAAATGAAAAACTGTTTTTT. This gives the protein CASSQTGVNEKLFF. The chain combines TRBV7-2 with TRBJ1-4; tentative D call: TRBD1 (5 bases). Between the trimmed V and J ends, which lost 5 bases and 5 bases, there was a span of 12 bases. This CDR3 is 14 amino acids long. Per the germline V gene, CDR1 is SGHTA and CDR2 is FQGNSA.

The chain is built from TRBV24-1 and TRBJ1-3, with 9 bases lining up with TRBD1. V lost 9 bases and J lost 1; bases outside the gene matches: 6. Germline V gene sequence: CDR1 KGHDR, CDR2 SFDVKD. The CDR3 is 15 residues long. CDR3 DNA sequence: TGTGCCACCGGGACAGGGTCACTGTCTGGAAACACCATATATTTT. Encoded protein: CATGTGSLSGNTIYF.

This clone was counted a few times. This chain links TRBV7-3 with TRBJ2-2; 7 nucleotides match TRBD2. The CDR3 has 16 amino acids. CDR1 is SGHTA, CDR2 FQGTGA, per germline. Unmatched junction bases numbered 4, after V lost 1 base and J lost 2 bases. The CDR3 is CASSLMGGPNTGELFF. The CDR3 bases are TGTGCCAGCAGCTTAATGGGAGGGCCTAACACCGGGGAGCTGTTTTTT.

The J gene is TRBJ2-7, the V gene TRBV19; 7 bases align to TRBD1. Germline values: CDR1 LNHDA, CDR2 SQIVND (reference sequence). The V and J ends lost 9 bases and 3 bases, in that order; junction bases with no gene match: 14. The CDR3 runs to 15 residues. The CDR3 bases are TGTGCCAGCCGTCCGACCGGGACAGCGATCTACGAGCAGTACTTC. This translates into CASRPTGTAIYEQYF.